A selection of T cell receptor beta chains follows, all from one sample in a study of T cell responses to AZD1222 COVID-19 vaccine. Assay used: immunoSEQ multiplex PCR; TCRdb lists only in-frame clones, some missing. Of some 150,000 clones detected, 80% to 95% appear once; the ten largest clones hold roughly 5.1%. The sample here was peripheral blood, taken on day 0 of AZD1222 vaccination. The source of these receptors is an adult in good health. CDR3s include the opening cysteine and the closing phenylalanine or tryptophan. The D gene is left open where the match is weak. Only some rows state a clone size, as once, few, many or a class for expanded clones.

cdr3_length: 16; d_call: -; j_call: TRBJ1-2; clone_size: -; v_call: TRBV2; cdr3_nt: TGTGCCAGCAGCGAGGGGCGCTTGGGGGATAACTATGGCTACACCTTC; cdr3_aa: CASSEGRLGDNYGYTF
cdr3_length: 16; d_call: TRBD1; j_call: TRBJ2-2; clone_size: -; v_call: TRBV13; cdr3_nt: TGTGCCAGCAGCGAGGGGGACAGACTAAATACCGGGGAGCTGTTTTTT; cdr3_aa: CASSEGDRLNTGELFF
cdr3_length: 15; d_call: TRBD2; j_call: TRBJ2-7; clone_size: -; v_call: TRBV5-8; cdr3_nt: TGTGCCAGCAGCTTATTAGGGAGCGGGAACTACGAGCAGTACTTC; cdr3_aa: CASSLLGSGNYEQYF
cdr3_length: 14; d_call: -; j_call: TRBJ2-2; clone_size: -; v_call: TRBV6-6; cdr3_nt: TGTGCCAGCAGTACAAACCAGTGGCCCGGGGAGCTGTTTTTT; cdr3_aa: CASSTNQWPGELFF
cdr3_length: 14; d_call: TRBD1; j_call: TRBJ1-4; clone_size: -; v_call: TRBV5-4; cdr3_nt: TGTGCCAGCAGCTCGACAGGGGGGCGCGAAAAACTGTTTTTT; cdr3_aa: CASSSTGGREKLFF
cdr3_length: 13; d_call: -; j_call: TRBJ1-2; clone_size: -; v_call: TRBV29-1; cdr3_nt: TGCAGCGTTAGAGGACAGCTCAACTATGGCTACACCTTC; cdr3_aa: CSVRGQLNYGYTF
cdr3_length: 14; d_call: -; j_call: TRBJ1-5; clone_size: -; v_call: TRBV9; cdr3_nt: TGTGCCAGCAGCGTCGGAAGGAGCAATCAGCCCCAGCATTTT; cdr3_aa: CASSVGRSNQPQHF
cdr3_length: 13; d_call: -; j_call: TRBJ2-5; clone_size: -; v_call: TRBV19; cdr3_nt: TGTGCCAGTAGCGTAGGACCTCAAGAGACCCAGTACTTC; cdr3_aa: CASSVGPQETQYF
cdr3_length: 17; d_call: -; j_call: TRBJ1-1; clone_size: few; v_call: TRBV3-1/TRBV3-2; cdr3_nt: TGTGCCAGCAGCCAACCCTCAGAAGGGCTCATGAACACTGAAGCTTTCTTT; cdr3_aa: CASSQPSEGLMNTEAFF
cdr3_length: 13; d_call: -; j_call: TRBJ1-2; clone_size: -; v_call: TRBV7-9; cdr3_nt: TGTGCCAGCAGCTTAGCCGGCATCTATGGCTACACCTTC; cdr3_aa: CASSLAGIYGYTF